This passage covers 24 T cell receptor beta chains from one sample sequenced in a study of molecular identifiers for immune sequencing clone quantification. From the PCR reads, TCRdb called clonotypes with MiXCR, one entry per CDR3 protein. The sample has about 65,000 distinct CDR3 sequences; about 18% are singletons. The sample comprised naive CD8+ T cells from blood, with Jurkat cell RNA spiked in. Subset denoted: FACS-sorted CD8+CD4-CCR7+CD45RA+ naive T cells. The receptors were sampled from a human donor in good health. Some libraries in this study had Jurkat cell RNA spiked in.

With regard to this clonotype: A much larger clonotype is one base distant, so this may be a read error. CDR3 in DNA: TGTGCCAGCAGCCTGGGGGGCGGGTCCACTGAAACTTTCTTT. It yields the protein CASSLGGGSTETFF. The rearrangement links TRBV5-6 to TRBJ1-1; D is perhaps TRBD1 (6 bases). CDR1 is SGHDT, CDR2 YYEEEE, per germline. The length of the CDR3 is 14 residues.

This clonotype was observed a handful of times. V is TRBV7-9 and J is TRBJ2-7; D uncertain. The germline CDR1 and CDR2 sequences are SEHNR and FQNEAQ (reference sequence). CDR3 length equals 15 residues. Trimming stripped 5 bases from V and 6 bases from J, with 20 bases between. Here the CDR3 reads CASSPSRTACLEQYF. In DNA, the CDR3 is TGTGCCAGCAGCCCCAGCCGAACAGCCTGTCTCGAGCAGTACTTC. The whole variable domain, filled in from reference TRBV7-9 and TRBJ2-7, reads DTGVSQNPRHKITKRGQNVTFRCDPISEHNRLYWYRQTLGQGPEFLTYFQNEAQLEKSRLLSDRFSAERPKGSFSTLEIQRTEQGDSAMYLCASSPSRTACLEQYFGPGTRLTVT.

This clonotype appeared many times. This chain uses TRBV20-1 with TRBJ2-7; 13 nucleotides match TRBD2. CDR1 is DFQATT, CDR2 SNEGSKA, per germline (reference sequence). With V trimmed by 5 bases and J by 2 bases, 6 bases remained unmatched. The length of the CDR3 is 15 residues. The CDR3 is CSADQTSGRAYEQYF. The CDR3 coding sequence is TGCAGTGCTGATCAAACTAGCGGGAGGGCCTACGAGCAGTACTTC.

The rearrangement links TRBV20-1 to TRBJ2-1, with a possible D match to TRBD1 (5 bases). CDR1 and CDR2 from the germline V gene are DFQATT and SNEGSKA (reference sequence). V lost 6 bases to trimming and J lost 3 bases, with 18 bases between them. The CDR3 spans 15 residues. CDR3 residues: CSAGEQALLYNEQFF. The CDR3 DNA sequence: TGCAGTGCAGGGGAACAGGCTCTGCTCTACAATGAGCAGTTCTTC.

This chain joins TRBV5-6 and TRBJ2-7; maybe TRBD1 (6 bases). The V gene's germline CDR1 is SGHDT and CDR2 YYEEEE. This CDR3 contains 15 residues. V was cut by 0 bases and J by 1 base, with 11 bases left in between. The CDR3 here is CASSLAGTPSYEQYF. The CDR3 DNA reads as TGTGCCAGCAGCTTGGCCGGGACACCATCCTACGAGCAGTACTTC.

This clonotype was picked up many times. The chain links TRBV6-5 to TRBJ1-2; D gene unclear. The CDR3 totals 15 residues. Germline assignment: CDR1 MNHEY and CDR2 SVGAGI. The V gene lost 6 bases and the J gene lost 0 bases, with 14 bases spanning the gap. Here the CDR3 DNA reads TGTGCCAGCAGGCCCAGCGAGGGAGCTAACTATGGCTACACCTTC. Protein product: CASRPSEGANYGYTF.

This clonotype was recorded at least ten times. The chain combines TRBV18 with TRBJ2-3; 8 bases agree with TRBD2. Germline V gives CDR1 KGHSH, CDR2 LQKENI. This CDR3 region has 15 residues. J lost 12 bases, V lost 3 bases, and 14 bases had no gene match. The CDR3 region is CASSPPSSGRRFQYF. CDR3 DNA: TGTGCCAGCTCACCGCCCTCCAGCGGGAGACGGTTTCAGTATTTT.

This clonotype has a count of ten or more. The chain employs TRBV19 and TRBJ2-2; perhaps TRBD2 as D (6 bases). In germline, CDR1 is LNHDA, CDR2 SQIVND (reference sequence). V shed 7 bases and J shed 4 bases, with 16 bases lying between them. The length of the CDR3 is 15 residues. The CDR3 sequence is CASNYWGGSTGELFF. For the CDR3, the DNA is TGTGCCAGTAATTATTGGGGAGGATCCACCGGGGAGCTGTTTTTT.

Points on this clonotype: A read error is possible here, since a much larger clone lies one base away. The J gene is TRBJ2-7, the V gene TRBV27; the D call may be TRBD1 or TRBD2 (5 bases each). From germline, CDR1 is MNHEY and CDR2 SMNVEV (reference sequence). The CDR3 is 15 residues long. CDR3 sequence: CASSFFPGTVYKQYF. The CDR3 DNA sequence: TGTGCCAGCAGTTTTTTCCCAGGGACGGTCTACAAGCAGTACTTC.

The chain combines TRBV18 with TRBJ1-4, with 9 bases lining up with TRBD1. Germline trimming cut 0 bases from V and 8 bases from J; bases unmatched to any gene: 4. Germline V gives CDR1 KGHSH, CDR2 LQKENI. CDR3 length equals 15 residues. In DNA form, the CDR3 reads TGTGCCAGCTCACCACCACAGGGGGCGCGCGAAAAACTGTTTTTT. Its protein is CASSPPQGAREKLFF.

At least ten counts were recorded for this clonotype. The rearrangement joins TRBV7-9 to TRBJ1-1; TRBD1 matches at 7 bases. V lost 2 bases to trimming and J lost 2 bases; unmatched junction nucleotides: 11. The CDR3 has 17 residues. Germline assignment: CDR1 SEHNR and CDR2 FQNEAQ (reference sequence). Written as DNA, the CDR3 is TGTGCCAGCAGCTTACATCCCTCGACAGGGACAAACACTGAAGCTTTCTTT. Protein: CASSLHPSTGTNTEAFF. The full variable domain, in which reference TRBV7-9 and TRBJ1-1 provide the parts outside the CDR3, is DTGVSQNPRHKITKRGQNVTFRCDPISEHNRLYWYRQTLGQGPEFLTYFQNEAQLEKSRLLSDRFSAERPKGSFSTLEIQRTEQGDSAMYLCASSLHPSTGTNTEAFFGQGTRLTVV.

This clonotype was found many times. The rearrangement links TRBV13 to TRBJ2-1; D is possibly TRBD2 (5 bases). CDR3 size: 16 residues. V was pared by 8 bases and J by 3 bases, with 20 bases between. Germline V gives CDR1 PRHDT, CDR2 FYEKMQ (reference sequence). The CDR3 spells CASYQSVGENYNEQFF. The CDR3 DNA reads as TGTGCCAGCTACCAGTCTGTGGGAGAAAACTACAATGAGCAGTTCTTC.

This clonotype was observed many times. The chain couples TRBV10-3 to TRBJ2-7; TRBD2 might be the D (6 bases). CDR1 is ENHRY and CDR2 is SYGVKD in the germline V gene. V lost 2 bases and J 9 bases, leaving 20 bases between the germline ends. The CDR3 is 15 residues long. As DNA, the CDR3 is TGTGCCATCAGTGAGCCCGGGACTTCCACCTTAGCGCAGTACTTC. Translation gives CAISEPGTSTLAQYF.

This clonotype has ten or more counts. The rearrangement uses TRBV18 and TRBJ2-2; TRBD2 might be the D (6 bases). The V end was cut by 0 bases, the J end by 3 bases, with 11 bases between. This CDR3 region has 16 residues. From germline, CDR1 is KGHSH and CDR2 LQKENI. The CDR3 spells CASSPPGRRDTGELFF. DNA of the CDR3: TGTGCCAGCTCACCACCGGGGAGGCGGGACACCGGGGAGCTGTTTTTT.

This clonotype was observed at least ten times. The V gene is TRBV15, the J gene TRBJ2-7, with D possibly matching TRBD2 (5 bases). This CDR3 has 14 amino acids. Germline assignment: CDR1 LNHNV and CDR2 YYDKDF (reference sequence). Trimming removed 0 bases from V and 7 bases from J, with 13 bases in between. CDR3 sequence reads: CATSRDLGVKEQYF. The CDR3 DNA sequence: TGTGCCACCAGCAGAGATCTCGGGGTGAAGGAGCAGTACTTC.

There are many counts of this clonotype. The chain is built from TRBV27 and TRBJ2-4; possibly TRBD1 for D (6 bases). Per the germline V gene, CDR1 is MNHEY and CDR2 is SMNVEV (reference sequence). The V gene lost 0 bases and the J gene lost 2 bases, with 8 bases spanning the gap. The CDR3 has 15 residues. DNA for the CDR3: TGTGCCAGCAGTTTATCGGGACACACCAAAAACATTCAGTACTTC. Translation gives CASSLSGHTKNIQYF.

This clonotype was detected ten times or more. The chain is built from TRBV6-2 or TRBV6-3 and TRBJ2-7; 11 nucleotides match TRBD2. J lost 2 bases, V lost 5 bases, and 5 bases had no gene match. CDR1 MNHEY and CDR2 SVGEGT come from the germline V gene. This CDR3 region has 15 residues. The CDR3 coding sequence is TGTGCCAGCAGTCTACTAGCGGGAGTCGCCTACGAGCAGTACTTC. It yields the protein CASSLLAGVAYEQYF.

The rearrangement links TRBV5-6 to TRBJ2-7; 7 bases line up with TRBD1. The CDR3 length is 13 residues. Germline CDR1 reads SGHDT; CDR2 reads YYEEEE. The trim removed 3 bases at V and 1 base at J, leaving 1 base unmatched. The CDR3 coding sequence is TGTGCCAGCAGCTACAGGGGTTCCTACGAGCAGTACTTC. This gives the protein CASSYRGSYEQYF.

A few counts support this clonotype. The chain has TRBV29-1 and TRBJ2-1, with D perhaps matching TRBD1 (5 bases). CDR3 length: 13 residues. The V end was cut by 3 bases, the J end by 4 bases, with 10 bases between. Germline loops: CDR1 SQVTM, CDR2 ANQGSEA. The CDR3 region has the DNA TGCAGCGTTGAGCAGGGCACTTACAATGAGCAGTTCTTC. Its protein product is CSVEQGTYNEQFF.

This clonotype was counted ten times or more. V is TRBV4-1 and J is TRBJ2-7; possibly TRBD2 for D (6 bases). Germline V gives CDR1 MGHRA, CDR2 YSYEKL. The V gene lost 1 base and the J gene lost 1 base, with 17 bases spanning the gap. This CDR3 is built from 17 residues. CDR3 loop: CASSQVSWRGDSYEQYF. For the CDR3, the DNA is TGCGCCAGCAGCCAAGTGTCGTGGCGGGGAGATTCCTACGAGCAGTACTTC.

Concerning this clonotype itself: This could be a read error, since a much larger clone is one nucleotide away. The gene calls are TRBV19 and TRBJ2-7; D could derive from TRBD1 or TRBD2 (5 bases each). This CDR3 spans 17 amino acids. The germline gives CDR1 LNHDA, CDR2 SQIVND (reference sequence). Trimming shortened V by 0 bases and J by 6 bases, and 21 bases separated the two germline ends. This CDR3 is CASSIDPTGIGVGEQYF. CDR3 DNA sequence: TGTGCCAGTAGTATAGATCCCACCGGGATAGGGGTCGGCGAGCAGTACTTC.

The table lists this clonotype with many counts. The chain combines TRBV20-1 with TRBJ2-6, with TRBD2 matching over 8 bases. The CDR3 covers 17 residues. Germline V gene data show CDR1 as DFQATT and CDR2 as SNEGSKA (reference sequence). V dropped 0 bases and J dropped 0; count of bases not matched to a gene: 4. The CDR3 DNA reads TGCAGTGCTAGAGAACTAGCGGTTAGCTCTGGGGCCAACGTCCTGACTTTC. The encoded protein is CSARELAVSSGANVLTF.

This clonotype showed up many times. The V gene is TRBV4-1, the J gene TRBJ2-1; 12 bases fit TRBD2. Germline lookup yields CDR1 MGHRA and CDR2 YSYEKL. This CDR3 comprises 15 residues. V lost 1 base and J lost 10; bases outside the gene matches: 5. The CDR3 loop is CASSQALAGGPEQFF. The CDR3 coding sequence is TGCGCCAGCAGCCAAGCCCTAGCGGGAGGGCCCGAGCAGTTCTTC.

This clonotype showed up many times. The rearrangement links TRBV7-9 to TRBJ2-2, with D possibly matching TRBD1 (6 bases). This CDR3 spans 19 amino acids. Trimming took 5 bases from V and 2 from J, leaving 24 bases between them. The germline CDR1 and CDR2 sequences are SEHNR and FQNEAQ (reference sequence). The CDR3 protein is CASSPPLLQGRPNTGELFF. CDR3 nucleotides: TGTGCCAGCAGCCCTCCCTTGTTGCAGGGGCGACCTAACACCGGGGAGCTGTTTTTT.